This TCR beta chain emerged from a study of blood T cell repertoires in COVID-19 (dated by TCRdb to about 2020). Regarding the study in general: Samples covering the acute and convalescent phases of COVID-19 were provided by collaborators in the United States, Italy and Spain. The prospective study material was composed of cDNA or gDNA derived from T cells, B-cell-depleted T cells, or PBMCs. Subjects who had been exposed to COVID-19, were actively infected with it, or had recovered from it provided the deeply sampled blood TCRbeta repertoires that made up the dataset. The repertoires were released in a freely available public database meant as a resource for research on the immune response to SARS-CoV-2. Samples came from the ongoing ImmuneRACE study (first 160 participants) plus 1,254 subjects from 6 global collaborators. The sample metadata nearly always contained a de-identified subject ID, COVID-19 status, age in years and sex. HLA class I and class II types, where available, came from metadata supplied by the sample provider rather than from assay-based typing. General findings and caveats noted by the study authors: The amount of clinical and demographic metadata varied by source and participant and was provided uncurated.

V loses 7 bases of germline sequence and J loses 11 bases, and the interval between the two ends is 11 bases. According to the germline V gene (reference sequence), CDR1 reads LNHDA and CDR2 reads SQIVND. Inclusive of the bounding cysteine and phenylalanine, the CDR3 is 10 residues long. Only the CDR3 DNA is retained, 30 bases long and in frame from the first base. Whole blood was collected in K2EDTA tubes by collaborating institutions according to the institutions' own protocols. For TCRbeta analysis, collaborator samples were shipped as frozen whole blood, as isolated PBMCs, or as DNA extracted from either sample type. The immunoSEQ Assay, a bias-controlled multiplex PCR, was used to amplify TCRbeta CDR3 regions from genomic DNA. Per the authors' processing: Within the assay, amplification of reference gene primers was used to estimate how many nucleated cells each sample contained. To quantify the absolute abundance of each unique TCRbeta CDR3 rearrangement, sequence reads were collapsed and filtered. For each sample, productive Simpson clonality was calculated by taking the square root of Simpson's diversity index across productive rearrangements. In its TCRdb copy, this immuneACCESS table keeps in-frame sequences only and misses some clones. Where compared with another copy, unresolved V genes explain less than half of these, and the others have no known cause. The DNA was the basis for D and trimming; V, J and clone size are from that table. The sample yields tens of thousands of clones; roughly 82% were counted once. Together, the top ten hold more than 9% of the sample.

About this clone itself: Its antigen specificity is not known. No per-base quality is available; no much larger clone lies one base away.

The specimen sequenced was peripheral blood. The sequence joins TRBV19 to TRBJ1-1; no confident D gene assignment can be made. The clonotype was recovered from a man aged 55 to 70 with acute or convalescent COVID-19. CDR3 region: CASKNQRAFF. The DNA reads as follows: TGTGCCAGTAAAAACCAGAGGGCTTTCTTT.